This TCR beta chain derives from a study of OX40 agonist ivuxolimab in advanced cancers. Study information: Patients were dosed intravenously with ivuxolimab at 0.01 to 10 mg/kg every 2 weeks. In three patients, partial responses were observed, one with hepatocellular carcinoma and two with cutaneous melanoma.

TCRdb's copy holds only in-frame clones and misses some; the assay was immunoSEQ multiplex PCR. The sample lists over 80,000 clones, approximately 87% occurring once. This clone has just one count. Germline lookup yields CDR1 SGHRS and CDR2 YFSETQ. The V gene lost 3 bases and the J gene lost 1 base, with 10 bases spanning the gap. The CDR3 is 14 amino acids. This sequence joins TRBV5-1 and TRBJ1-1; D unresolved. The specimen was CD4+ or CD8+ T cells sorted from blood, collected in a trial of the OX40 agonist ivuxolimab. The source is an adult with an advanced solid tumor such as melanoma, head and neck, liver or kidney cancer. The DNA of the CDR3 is TGCGCCAGCAGCTCCCGGGCGGGGAACACTGAAGCTTTCTTT. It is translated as CASSSRAGNTEAFF.